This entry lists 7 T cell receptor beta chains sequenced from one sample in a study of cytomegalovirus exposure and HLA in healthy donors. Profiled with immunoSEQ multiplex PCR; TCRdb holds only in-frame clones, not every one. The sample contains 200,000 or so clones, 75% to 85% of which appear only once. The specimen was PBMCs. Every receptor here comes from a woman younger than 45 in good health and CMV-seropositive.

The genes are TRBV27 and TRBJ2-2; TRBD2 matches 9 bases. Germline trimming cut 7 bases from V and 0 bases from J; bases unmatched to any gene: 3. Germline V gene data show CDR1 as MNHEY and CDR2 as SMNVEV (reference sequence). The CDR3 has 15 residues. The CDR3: CASKRLAANTGELFF. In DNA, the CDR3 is TGTGCCAGCAAGCGACTAGCGGCGAACACCGGGGAGCTGTTTTTT.

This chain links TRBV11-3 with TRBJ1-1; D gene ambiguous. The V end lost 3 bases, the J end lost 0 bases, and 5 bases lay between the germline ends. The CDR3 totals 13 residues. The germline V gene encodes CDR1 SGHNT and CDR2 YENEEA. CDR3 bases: TGTGCCAGCAGCTTGTTTATGAACACTGAAGCTTTCTTT. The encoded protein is CASSLFMNTEAFF.

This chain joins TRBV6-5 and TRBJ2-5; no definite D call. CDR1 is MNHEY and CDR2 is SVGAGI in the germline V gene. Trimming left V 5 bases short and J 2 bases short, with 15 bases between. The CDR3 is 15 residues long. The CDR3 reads CASSPWLVGQETQYF. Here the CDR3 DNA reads TGTGCCAGCAGTCCATGGCTAGTTGGACAAGAGACCCAGTACTTC.

CDR3 protein: CASKSGAENTGELFF. CDR3 DNA sequence: TGTGCCAGCAAGAGCGGGGCTGAGAACACCGGGGAGCTGTTTTTT. The V call is TRBV11-3, the J call TRBJ2-2; TRBD2 aligns across 7 bases. The germline gives CDR1 SGHNT, CDR2 YENEEA. J gave up 1 base and V 7 bases, and 6 bases lay outside the gene matches. The CDR3 covers 15 residues.

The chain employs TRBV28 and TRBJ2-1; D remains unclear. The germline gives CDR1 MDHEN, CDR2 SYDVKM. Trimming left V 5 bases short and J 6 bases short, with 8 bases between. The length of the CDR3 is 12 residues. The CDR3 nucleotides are TGTGCCAGCAGTCTGGCCGCCAATGAGCAGTTCTTC. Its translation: CASSLAANEQFF.

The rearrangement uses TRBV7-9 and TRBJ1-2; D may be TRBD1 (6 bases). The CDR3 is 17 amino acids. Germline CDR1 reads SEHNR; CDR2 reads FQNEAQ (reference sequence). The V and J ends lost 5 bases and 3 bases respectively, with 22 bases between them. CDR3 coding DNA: TGTGCCAGCAGCCATTCTTGGGCCCAGGGGCTGGACTATGGCTACACCTTC. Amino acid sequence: CASSHSWAQGLDYGYTF.

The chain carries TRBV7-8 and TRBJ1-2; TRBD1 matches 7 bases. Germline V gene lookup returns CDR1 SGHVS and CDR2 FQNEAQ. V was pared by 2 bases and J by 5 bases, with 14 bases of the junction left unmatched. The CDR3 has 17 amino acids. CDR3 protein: CASSLQQGYDRDYGYTF. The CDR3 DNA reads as TGTGCCAGCAGCTTACAGCAGGGCTACGACAGGGATTATGGCTACACCTTC.